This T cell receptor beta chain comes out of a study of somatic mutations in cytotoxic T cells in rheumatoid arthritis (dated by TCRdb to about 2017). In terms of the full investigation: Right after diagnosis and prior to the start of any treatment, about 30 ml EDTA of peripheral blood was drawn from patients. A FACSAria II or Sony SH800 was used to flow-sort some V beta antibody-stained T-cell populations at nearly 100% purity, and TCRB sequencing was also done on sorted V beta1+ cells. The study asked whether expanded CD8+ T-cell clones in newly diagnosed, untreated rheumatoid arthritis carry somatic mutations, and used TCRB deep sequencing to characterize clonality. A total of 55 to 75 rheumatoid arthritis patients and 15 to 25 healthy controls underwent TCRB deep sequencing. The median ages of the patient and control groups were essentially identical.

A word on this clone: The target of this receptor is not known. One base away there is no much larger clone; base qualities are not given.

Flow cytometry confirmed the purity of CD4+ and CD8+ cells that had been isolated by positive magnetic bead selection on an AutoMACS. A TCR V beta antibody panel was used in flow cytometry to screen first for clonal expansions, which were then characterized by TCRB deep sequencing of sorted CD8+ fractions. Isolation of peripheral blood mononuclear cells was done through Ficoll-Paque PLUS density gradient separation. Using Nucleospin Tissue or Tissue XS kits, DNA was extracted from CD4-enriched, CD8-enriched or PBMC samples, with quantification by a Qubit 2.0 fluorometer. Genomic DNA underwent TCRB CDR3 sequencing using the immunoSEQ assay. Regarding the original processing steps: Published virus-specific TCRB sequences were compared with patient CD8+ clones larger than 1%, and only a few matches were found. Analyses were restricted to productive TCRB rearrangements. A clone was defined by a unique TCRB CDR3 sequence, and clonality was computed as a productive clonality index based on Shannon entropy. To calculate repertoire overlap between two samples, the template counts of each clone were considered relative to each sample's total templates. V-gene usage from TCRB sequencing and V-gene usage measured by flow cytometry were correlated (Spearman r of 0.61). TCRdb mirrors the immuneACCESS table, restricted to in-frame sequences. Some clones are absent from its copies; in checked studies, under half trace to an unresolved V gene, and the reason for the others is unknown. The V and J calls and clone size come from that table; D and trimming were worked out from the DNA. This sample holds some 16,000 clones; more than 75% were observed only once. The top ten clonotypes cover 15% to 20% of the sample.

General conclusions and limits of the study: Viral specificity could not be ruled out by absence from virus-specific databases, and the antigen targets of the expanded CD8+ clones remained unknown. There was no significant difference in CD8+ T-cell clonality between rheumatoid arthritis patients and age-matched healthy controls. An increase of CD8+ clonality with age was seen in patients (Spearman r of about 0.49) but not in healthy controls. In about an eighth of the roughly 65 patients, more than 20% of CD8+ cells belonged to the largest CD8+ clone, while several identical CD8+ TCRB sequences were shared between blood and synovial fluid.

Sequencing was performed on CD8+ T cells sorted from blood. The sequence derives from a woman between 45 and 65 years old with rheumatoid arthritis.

The nucleotide sequence reads as follows: TGTGCCAGTAGTATTTCAGGGGGTGCTGAGCAGTTCTTC. This gives the protein CASSISGGAEQFF. The receptor chain draws on TRBV19 and TRBJ2-1, with 7 bases aligning to TRBD1. The cysteine opens and the phenylalanine closes a CDR3 of 13 amino acids. Of the read, only the CDR3 DNA is kept; its 39 bases are in frame from base 1. CDR1 and CDR2 are drawn from the germline V gene (reference sequence): LNHDA, SQIVND. V ends up 3 bases short and J 9 bases short, with an unmatched junction base count of 5.